This is a list of T cell receptor beta chains from one sample in a study of T cell clusters in autoimmune cytopenias. TCRdb re-called the multiplex PCR reads; every CDR3 protein appears as one record, without DNA. The sample's table shows about 11,000 distinct CDR3 sequences. The sample was also reused in another study, on T cell repertoires in aging, cancer and after chemotherapy.

Sequencing was performed on peripheral blood. The receptors originated from a human donor in good health. Both conserved end residues are part of each CDR3. The order of the fields is V gene, clone size, J gene, CDR3 protein. Only some rows state a clone size, as once, few, many or a class for expanded clones.

>TRBV6-1|medium-sized|TRBJ2-2
CASTGTAATGELFF
>TRBV20-1|-|TRBJ1-2
CSASDSTGANYGYTF
>TRBV5-1|-|TRBJ2-1
CASSLAGFYNEQFF
>TRBV29-1|medium-sized|TRBJ2-6
CSVAGLATGTGANVLTF
>TRBV19|medium-sized|TRBJ2-1
CASSILRGGLNEQFF
>TRBV7-2|-|TRBJ2-3
CASSLNGRSYTDTQYF
>TRBV5-4|-|TRBJ2-3
CASHLRGATDTQYF
>TRBV20-1|-|TRBJ1-2
CSATYRDYGYTF
>TRBV6-5|-|TRBJ1-1
CASRNRYPNTEAFF
>TRBV12-3/TRBV12-4|-|TRBJ2-1
CASTLAGGSYNEQFF
>TRBV18|-|TRBJ1-4
CASSPGDSAKTNEKLFF
>TRBV5-1|-|TRBJ2-5
CASSSGGQGETQYF
>TRBV19|-|TRBJ1-1
CASSIRQGALNTEAFF
>TRBV18|-|TRBJ2-4
CASSRDGSKNIQYF
>TRBV5-6|-|TRBJ2-7
CASSPLRVGNEQYF
>TRBV27|-|TRBJ1-5
CASSGIFGGQPQHF
>TRBV27|-|TRBJ1-2
CASSFSIKAGYTF
>TRBV6-2/TRBV6-3|-|TRBJ2-1
CASSSPAGAEQFF
>TRBV5-1|-|TRBJ1-1
CASSNRDGNTEAFF
>TRBV6-2/TRBV6-3|-|TRBJ2-5
CASTWLPRGETQYF
>TRBV29-1|-|TRBJ2-1
CSGLAGFSGGAREQFF
>TRBV4-2|-|TRBJ1-5
CASSLLTGTGPQHF
>TRBV6-5|-|TRBJ2-7
CASSYYGQGKGEQYF
>TRBV4-1|-|TRBJ2-7
CASSQDPSGTSPTEQYF
>TRBV11-2|-|TRBJ2-5
CASSLGLAGGRTQYF
>TRBV29-1|large|TRBJ2-3
CSVEAGADTQYF
>TRBV18|-|TRBJ1-2
CASSPQLQGNYGYTF
>TRBV6-2/TRBV6-3|-|TRBJ1-4
CASSYVLGPGDEKLFF
>TRBV15|-|TRBJ2-2
CATSRSGTGSSGELFF
>TRBV19|medium-sized|TRBJ2-2
CASSVSGVNTGELFF